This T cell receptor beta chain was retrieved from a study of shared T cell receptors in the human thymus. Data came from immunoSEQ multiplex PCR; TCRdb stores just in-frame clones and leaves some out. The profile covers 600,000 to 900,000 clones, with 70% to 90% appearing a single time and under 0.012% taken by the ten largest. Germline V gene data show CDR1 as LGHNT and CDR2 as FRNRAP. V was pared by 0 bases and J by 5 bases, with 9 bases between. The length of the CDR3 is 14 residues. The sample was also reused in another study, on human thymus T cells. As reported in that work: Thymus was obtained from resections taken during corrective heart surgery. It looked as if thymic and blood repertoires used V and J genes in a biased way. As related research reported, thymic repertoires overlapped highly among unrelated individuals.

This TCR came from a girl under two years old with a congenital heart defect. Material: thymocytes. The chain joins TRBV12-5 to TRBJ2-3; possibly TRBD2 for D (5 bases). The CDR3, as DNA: TGTGCTAGTGGTTTGGTACCCGGACTAGATACGCAGTATTTT. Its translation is CASGLVPGLDTQYF. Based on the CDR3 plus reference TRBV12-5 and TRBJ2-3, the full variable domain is DARVTQTPRHKVTEMGQEVTMRCQPILGHNTVFWYRQTMMQGLELLAYFRNRAPLDDSGMPKDRFSAEMPDATLATLKIQPSEPRDSAVYFCASGLVPGLDTQYFGPGTRLTVL.